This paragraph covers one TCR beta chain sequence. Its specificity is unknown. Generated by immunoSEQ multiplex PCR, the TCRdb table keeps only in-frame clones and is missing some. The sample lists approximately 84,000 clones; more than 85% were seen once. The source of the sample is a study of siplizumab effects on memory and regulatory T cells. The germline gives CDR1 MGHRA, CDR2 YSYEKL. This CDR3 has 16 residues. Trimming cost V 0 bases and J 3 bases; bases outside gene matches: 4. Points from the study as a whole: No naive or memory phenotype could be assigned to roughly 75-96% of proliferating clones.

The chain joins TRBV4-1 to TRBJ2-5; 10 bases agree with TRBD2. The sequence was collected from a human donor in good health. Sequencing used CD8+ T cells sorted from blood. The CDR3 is CASSQDGLAGEETQYF. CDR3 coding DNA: TGCGCCAGCAGCCAAGATGGGCTAGCGGGAGAAGAGACCCAGTACTTC.